The 25 T cell receptor beta chains below were found in one sample sequenced in a study of blood T cell repertoires in COVID-19 (TCRdb year 2020). Receptor amplification or capture employed the immunoSEQ multiplex PCR assay. TCRdb provides this immuneACCESS table in a form limited to in-frame rearrangements. Some clones are lacking; in checked studies, under half of them reflect an unresolved V gene, and why the rest are absent is not known. A total of approximately 49,000 clones appear in this sample, about four fifths of them only once. The leading ten clones occupy 2.5% to 3.5% of the sample. What was sequenced was peripheral blood. The receptors shown here come from a woman in her fifties or sixties with acute or convalescent COVID-19.

As to this clone: One end of the junction varies from germline; a read error may be responsible. The gene calls are TRBV24-1 and TRBJ1-1; D is possibly TRBD1 (5 bases). Per the germline V gene, CDR1 is KGHDR and CDR2 is SFDVKD. This CDR3 region has 12 residues. The DNA for the CDR3 is TGTGCCACCAGTGACCCTTCGGGCAGGGAAGAGTTT. This translates into CATSDPSGREEF.

This clone qualifies as medium-sized. V and J are TRBV30 and TRBJ1-5; D remains ambiguous. The CDR3 is 13 residues long. Trimming cost V 3 bases and J 2 bases, with 8 bases left between them. The germline gives CDR1 GTSNPN, CDR2 SVGIG (reference sequence). CDR3 bases: TGTGCCTGGAGCAGGAAGGGCAATCAGCCCCAGCATTTT. This codes for CAWSRKGNQPQHF.

The chain links TRBV19 to TRBJ1-5; possibly TRBD1 for D (5 bases). Trimming took off 6 bases at V and 8 bases at J, with 20 bases between the two ends. The CDR3 is 15 residues long. Germline CDR1 LNHDA, CDR2 SQIVND (reference sequence). CDR3 in amino acids: CASRNPGRVEEPQHF. CDR3 bases: TGTGCCAGTAGGAATCCAGGGAGGGTGGAGGAGCCCCAGCATTTT. Complete variable domain (other parts from reference TRBV19 and TRBJ1-5): DGGITQSPKYLFRKEGQNVTLSCEQNLNHDAMYWYRQDPGQGLRLIYYSQIVNDFQKGDIAEGYSVSREKKESFPLTVTSAQKNPTAFYLCASRNPGRVEEPQHFGDGTRLSIL.

The rearrangement joins TRBV28 to TRBJ2-5; 12 bases are shared with TRBD2. CDR1 MDHEN and CDR2 SYDVKM come from the germline V gene. The CDR3 spans 17 residues. V dropped 6 bases and J dropped 7; count of bases not matched to a gene: 15. The CDR3 loop is CASSLSILAGGRGTQYF. The DNA for the CDR3 is TGTGCCAGCAGCCTTAGTATACTAGCGGGGGGCCGAGGGACCCAGTACTTC.

This chain connects TRBV28 to TRBJ1-3; unclear D gene. The V gene's germline CDR1 is MDHEN and CDR2 SYDVKM. Trimming stripped 3 bases from V and 0 bases from J, with 9 bases between. The CDR3 runs 15 residues. The CDR3 DNA is TGTGCCAGCAGTTTCGGTACTCTCTCTGGAAACACCATATATTTT. Its protein product is CASSFGTLSGNTIYF.

The V gene is TRBV12-2, the J gene TRBJ2-2; the D call of TRBD2 is as the table states it, not checked on the DNA. TRBV12-2 is a recognized pseudogene. The CDR3 length is 20 residues. CDR3 coding DNA: TGTGCAAGTCGCTTAGCCCACCGACTAGCGGGAGGGCCGAACACCGGGGAGCTGTTTTTT. Translating gives CASRLAHRLAGGPNTGELFF.

The chain recombines TRBV5-1 with TRBJ2-7, with D perhaps TRBD2 (6 bases). The CDR3 covers 14 residues. Germline values: CDR1 SGHRS, CDR2 YFSETQ. The germline V and J ends were trimmed by 0 bases and 6 bases, with 13 bases remaining between them. CDR3 nucleotides: TGCGCCAGCAGCTTGGTGTCCGCGGGATCCGAGCAGTACTTC. Residues: CASSLVSAGSEQYF.

The rearrangement links TRBV28 to TRBJ1-1; 7 nucleotides agree with TRBD1. V trimming: 6 bases; J trimming: 8 bases; junction bases outside the gene matches: 9. This CDR3 region has 13 residues. The germline V gene encodes CDR1 MDHEN and CDR2 SYDVKM. CDR3 DNA sequence: TGTGCCAGCAGCCTTTGGTCGACAGGGGAAGCTTTCTTT. Translated, it gives CASSLWSTGEAFF.

The chain uses TRBV5-1 and TRBJ1-1; D not resolved. V was cut by 0 bases and J by 6 bases, with 15 bases left in between. The CDR3 is made up of 15 amino acids. The germline V gene encodes CDR1 SGHRS and CDR2 YFSETQ. The CDR3 region is CASSLAGGSSAEAFF. As DNA, the CDR3 is TGCGCCAGCAGCTTGGCCGGCGGGAGCAGCGCTGAAGCTTTCTTT. The whole variable domain, remainder taken from reference TRBV5-1 and TRBJ1-1, is KAGVTQTPRYLIKTRGQQVTLSCSPISGHRSVSWYQQTPGQGLQFLFEYFSETQRNKGNFPGRFSGRQFSNSRSEMNVSTLELGDSALYLCASSLAGGSSAEAFFGQGTRLTVV.

This clone was seen once. This chain connects TRBV7-3 to TRBJ2-1; D remains unclear. CDR1 and CDR2 from the germline V gene are SGHTA and FQGTGA. There are 13 residues in the CDR3. With 0 bases removed from V and 3 bases from J, the gap between germline ends came to 3 bases. This chain's CDR3 is CASSLTNYNEQFF. The CDR3 DNA follows: TGTGCCAGCAGCTTAACTAACTACAATGAGCAGTTCTTC.

In this sample, this clone turned up a few times. This chain uses TRBV7-2 with TRBJ1-4; the match to TRBD1 covers 8 bases. V gave up 3 bases and J gave up 7 bases; unmatched junction bases: 7. CDR3 length equals 15 residues. CDR1 SGHTA and CDR2 FQGNSA come from the germline V gene. CDR3 residues: CASSFNRGAGEKLFF. Here the CDR3 DNA reads TGTGCCAGCAGCTTCAACAGGGGGGCAGGTGAAAAACTGTTTTTT.

This chain joins TRBV21-1 and TRBJ2-5; the listed D gene, TRBD1, was not tested against the DNA. TRBV21-1 is shown as a pseudogene. This CDR3 has 16 amino acids. CDR3 DNA sequence: TGTGCCAGCAGCAAAGGGGGACAGCGTCTCCAAGAGACCCAGTACTTC. Residues: CASSKGGQRLQETQYF.

This chain links TRBV12-3 or TRBV12-4 with TRBJ1-3, with D uncertain. The CDR3 sequence is 13 residues long. Trimming took 2 bases from V and 3 from J, leaving 5 bases between them. CDR3 residues: CASSLLIGNTIYF. As DNA, the CDR3 is TGTGCCAGCAGTTTATTAATTGGAAACACCATATATTTT.

The chain couples TRBV18 to TRBJ2-7; weak D call: TRBD2 (5 bases). This CDR3 has 19 residues. Germline V gives CDR1 KGHSH, CDR2 LQKENI. V was pared by 3 bases and J by 3 bases, with 27 bases between. CDR3 sequence: CASSPPVTLDGGDHYEQYF. Written as DNA, the CDR3 is TGTGCCAGCTCACCCCCGGTTACACTTGACGGAGGAGACCACTACGAGCAGTACTTC.

The gene calls are TRBV7-9 and TRBJ2-2; 13 nucleotides match TRBD2. This CDR3 has 18 amino acids. The V gene's germline CDR1 is SEHNR and CDR2 FQNEAQ (reference sequence). J lost 6 bases, V lost 6 bases, and 13 bases had no gene match. The CDR3 DNA reads as TGTGCCAGCAGGCCATTGACTAGCGGGGGGAGTTTGGCCGGGGAGCTGTTTTTT. Translating gives CASRPLTSGGSLAGELFF.

The CDR3 bases are TGTGCCAGCAGCTTAGTCTCGGGTGGCCGCACAGATACGCAGTATTTT. Its protein is CASSLVSGGRTDTQYF. This sequence joins TRBV7-6 and TRBJ2-3; D remains ambiguous. The germline gives CDR1 SGHVS, CDR2 FNYEAQ. The CDR3 has 16 amino acids. Trimming left V 1 base short and J 1 base short, with 12 bases between.

J is TRBJ1-2 and V is TRBV19; no reliable D call. With 3 bases removed from V and 0 bases from J, the gap between germline ends came to 20 bases. This CDR3 is 18 amino acids long. Per the germline V gene, CDR1 is LNHDA and CDR2 is SQIVND (reference sequence). The DNA for the CDR3 is TGTGCCAGTAGTATTCTTGGGTCGGCGGAACTAGCTAACTATGGCTACACCTTC. Encoded protein: CASSILGSAELANYGYTF. The complete variable domain, with remaining parts taken from reference TRBV19 and TRBJ1-2, reads DGGITQSPKYLFRKEGQNVTLSCEQNLNHDAMYWYRQDPGQGLRLIYYSQIVNDFQKGDIAEGYSVSREKKESFPLTVTSAQKNPTAFYLCASSILGSAELANYGYTFGSGTRLTVV.

This clone was recorded only once. The gene calls are TRBV24-1 and TRBJ2-1; D perhaps matches TRBD2 (5 bases). Trimming removed 4 bases from V and 3 bases from J, with 15 bases in between. The CDR3 is 16 residues long. Germline assignment: CDR1 KGHDR and CDR2 SFDVKD. The CDR3 spells CATSERRSIDYNEQFF. The CDR3 DNA is TGTGCCACCAGTGAAAGGAGGTCGATCGACTACAATGAGCAGTTCTTC.

This clone was seen just once. The V gene is TRBV6-5, the J gene TRBJ2-7, with D perhaps TRBD2 (7 bases). There are 14 residues in the CDR3. The V gene lost 8 bases and the J gene lost 7 bases, with 21 bases spanning the gap. CDR1 is MNHEY, CDR2 SVGAGI, per germline. The CDR3 sequence is CASREGGGLGEQYF. The CDR3 DNA is TGTGCCAGCCGAGAGGGGGGGGGCCTCGGAGAGCAGTACTTC.

V and J are TRBV27 and TRBJ1-5, with 8 positions matching TRBD1. The CDR3 extends over 14 amino acids. After removal of 6 bases from V and 2 bases from J, the junction contained 3 bases not matched to a gene. The germline gives CDR1 MNHEY, CDR2 SMNVEV (reference sequence). The CDR3 reads CASSPTGGNQPQHF. In DNA form, the CDR3 reads TGTGCCAGCAGCCCGACAGGGGGCAATCAGCCCCAGCATTTT.

The rearrangement uses TRBV7-8 and TRBJ1-1, with 9 bases that match TRBD1. Unmatched junction bases numbered 3, after V lost 4 bases and J lost 3 bases. The CDR3 covers 14 residues. Germline CDR1 is SGHVS and CDR2 is FQNEAQ. CDR3 residues: CASSWRQGDTEAFF. The CDR3 DNA follows: TGTGCCAGCAGCTGGAGACAGGGGGACACTGAAGCTTTCTTT.

The chain links TRBV3-1 (or the pseudogene TRBV3-2) to TRBJ1-3; D not resolved. The V and J ends lost 4 bases and 2 bases respectively, with 15 bases between them. The V gene's germline CDR1 is LGHDT and CDR2 YNNKEL (reference sequence). CDR3 length equals 16 residues. The CDR3 DNA follows: TGTGCCAGCAGCCCGACTCAGTTAGGAGCTGGAAACACCATATATTTT. Translated, it gives CASSPTQLGAGNTIYF.

In its sample, this clone was seen once. The J gene is TRBJ1-4, the V gene TRBV28; a weak D match, TRBD1 (6 bases). V was shortened by 4 bases and J by 5 bases, with 11 bases between the two germline ends. Looked up from germline, CDR1 is MDHEN and CDR2 is SYDVKM. The CDR3 is 14 amino acids. DNA for the CDR3: TGTGCCAGCAGTTGGTTGGACAGAAATGAAAAACTGTTTTTT. This gives the protein CASSWLDRNEKLFF.

A single count supports this clone. The chain carries TRBV5-6 and TRBJ1-5; 10 bases are shared with TRBD1. V lost 3 bases to trimming and J lost 0 bases; unmatched junction nucleotides: 12. Germline loops: CDR1 SGHDT, CDR2 YYEEEE. CDR3 length: 19 amino acids. The CDR3 bases are TGTGCCAGCAGCTGGTGGACAGGGGGGTTAGAATATAGCAATCAGCCCCAGCATTTT. This sequence encodes CASSWWTGGLEYSNQPQHF.

The chain joins TRBV28 to TRBJ1-5; 8 bases are shared with TRBD1. The ends lost 8 bases at V and 4 bases at J; junction bases unmatched: 13. The length of the CDR3 is 16 residues. From germline, CDR1 is MDHEN and CDR2 SYDVKM. In DNA, the CDR3 is TGTGCCAGCCTCAACCCCTTCGGGACAGGTAATCAGCCCCAGCATTTT. The encoded protein is CASLNPFGTGNQPQHF.